These T cell receptor beta chains were read from a single sample in a study of regulatory T cells in long-lasting Graves disease. TCRdb called the multiplex PCR reads again in MiXCR, with one record for every CDR3 protein. The table shows 350,000 to 550,000 distinct CDR3 sequences, with approximately 15% occurring only once. These data also formed part of another study, on T cells in Graves' hyperthyroidism and ophthalmopathy.

Sample: peripheral blood mononuclear cells (PBMCs), taken at new diagnosis, from a patient treated with antithyroid drugs. The origin of the receptors is a woman between 50 and 59 years old with Graves disease. Both conserved end residues are part of each CDR3. Each record gives: clone size, D gene, J gene, V gene, CDR3 DNA, CDR3 protein. The D gene is left open where the match is weak. Not all rows give a size; the values are once, few, many and, for expanded clones, a class.

clone_size: few; d_call: NA; j_call: TRBJ1-1; v_call: TRBV7-9; cdr3_nt: TGTGCCAGCAGAGCTCCAGGGGAATTGAACACTGAAGCTTTCTTT; cdr3_aa: CASRAPGELNTEAFF
clone_size: few; d_call: NA; j_call: TRBJ2-2; v_call: TRBV28; cdr3_nt: TGTGCCAGCAGTTTTTATGCGGGAAATACCGGGGAGCTGTTTTTT; cdr3_aa: CASSFYAGNTGELFF
clone_size: many; d_call: TRBD1; j_call: TRBJ2-5; v_call: TRBV6-1; cdr3_nt: TGTGCCAGCAGTAAAGGGACAGGGAGGACCCAGTACTTC; cdr3_aa: CASSKGTGRTQYF
clone_size: many; d_call: TRBD1; j_call: TRBJ1-2; v_call: TRBV28; cdr3_nt: TGTGCCAGCAGTCGGACAGGGACGAATGGCTACACCTTC; cdr3_aa: CASSRTGTNGYTF
clone_size: many; d_call: NA; j_call: TRBJ1-2; v_call: TRBV28; cdr3_nt: TGTGCCAGCAGTCCTCCGGCGGGGGGGGCCCGGGGCTACACCTTC; cdr3_aa: CASSPPAGGARGYTF
clone_size: few; d_call: NA; j_call: TRBJ2-4; v_call: TRBV28; cdr3_nt: TGTGCCAGCAGTTTATATGGTAGCGGCGGAGAGAACATTCAGTACTTC; cdr3_aa: CASSLYGSGGENIQYF
clone_size: NA; d_call: NA; j_call: TRBJ1-2; v_call: TRBV6-5; cdr3_nt: TGTGCCAGCAGTTACACTGGGGATGGAGGCTACACCTTC; cdr3_aa: CASSYTGDGGYTF
clone_size: NA; d_call: NA; j_call: TRBJ1-6; v_call: TRBV30; cdr3_nt: TGTGCCTGGAGTTTAGGCTCCTATAATTCACCCCTCCACTTT; cdr3_aa: CAWSLGSYNSPLHF
clone_size: NA; d_call: TRBD2; j_call: TRBJ2-5; v_call: TRBV4-1; cdr3_nt: TGCGCCACCGGACTAGCGGGAGGTTTTGATGAGACCCAGTACTTC; cdr3_aa: CATGLAGGFDETQYF
clone_size: few; d_call: NA; j_call: TRBJ2-7; v_call: TRBV12-3/TRBV12-4; cdr3_nt: TGTGCCAGCACCTGGGGGCTAGCGGATTACGAGCAGTACTTC; cdr3_aa: CASTWGLADYEQYF
clone_size: many; d_call: NA; j_call: TRBJ2-3; v_call: TRBV27; cdr3_nt: TGTGCCAGCAGTCCTCATTGGGGTACTCTAGGGCGTAGCACAGATACGCAGTATTTT; cdr3_aa: CASSPHWGTLGRSTDTQYF
clone_size: few; d_call: NA; j_call: TRBJ1-4; v_call: TRBV18; cdr3_nt: TGTGCCAGCTCTAAGGGTATTAATGAAAAACTGTTTTTT; cdr3_aa: CASSKGINEKLFF
clone_size: many; d_call: TRBD2; j_call: TRBJ2-7; v_call: TRBV28; cdr3_nt: TGTGCCAGCAGTTGGGCTAGCGGGAGGTACGAGCAGTACTTC; cdr3_aa: CASSWASGRYEQYF
clone_size: NA; d_call: NA; j_call: TRBJ2-7; v_call: TRBV30; cdr3_nt: TGTGCCTGGACCCCGACAGGAACCTACGAGCAGTACTTC; cdr3_aa: CAWTPTGTYEQYF
clone_size: many; d_call: TRBD1; j_call: TRBJ1-2; v_call: TRBV11-2; cdr3_nt: TGTGCCAGCAGCTTAGATTACGGGACAGAACACACCTTC; cdr3_aa: CASSLDYGTEHTF
clone_size: many; d_call: NA; j_call: TRBJ2-1; v_call: TRBV6-1; cdr3_nt: TGTGCCAGCAGTCAAGGTGCGGCACGTAGCAATGAGCAGTTCTTC; cdr3_aa: CASSQGAARSNEQFF
clone_size: NA; d_call: NA; j_call: TRBJ1-5; v_call: TRBV30; cdr3_nt: TGTGCCTGGAGTGTTTCCGCCAACCGAGGTCAGCCCCAGCATTTT; cdr3_aa: CAWSVSANRGQPQHF
clone_size: many; d_call: TRBD2; j_call: TRBJ2-1; v_call: TRBV12-3/TRBV12-4; cdr3_nt: TGTGCCAGCAGCTCCGGGACTAGCTTGCTTTCTGAGCAGTTCTTC; cdr3_aa: CASSSGTSLLSEQFF